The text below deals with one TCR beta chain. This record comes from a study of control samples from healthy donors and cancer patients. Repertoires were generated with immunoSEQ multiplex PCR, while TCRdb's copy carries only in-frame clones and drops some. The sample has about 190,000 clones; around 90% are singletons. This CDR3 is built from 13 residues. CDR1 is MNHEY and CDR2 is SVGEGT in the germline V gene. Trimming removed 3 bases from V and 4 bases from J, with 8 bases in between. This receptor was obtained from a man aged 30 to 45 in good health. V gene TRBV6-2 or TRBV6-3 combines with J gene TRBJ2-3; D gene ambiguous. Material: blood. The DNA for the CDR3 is TGTGCCAGCAGTTATGGGGTACCAGATACGCAGTATTTT. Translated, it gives CASSYGVPDTQYF.